The next 9 T cell receptor beta chains were all read from a single sample in a study of Graves' ophthalmopathy and Graves' hyperthyroidism. Transcripts of RNA were the source for amplifying TCR beta CDR3 regions. Second-round multiplex PCR came after a first-round RT-PCR that employed HTBI primers. TCRdb redid the calling of the multiplex PCR reads with MiXCR, one entry per CDR3 protein. In the table there are 350,000 to 450,000 distinct CDR3 sequences, around 16% of which are singletons. Input material: peripheral blood. Receptor source: a woman aged 18-29 years with Graves' ophthalmopathy.

V is TRBV11-2 and J is TRBJ2-2; D is undetermined. CDR1 and CDR2 from the germline V gene are SGHAT and FQNNGV. There are 16 residues in the CDR3. Deletions cut 5 bases from V and 4 bases from J, with 17 bases between. CDR3 nucleotides: TGTGCCAGCAGCCTGCACGGAGAGTCCGGCACCGGGGAGCTGTTTTTT. Protein sequence: CASSLHGESGTGELFF. Full variable domain (outside the CDR3, taken from reference TRBV11-2 and TRBJ2-2): EAGVAQSPRYKIIEKRQSVAFWCNPISGHATLYWYQQILGQGPKLLIQFQNNGVVDDSQLPKDRFSAERLKGVDSTLKIQPAKLEDSAVYLCASSLHGESGTGELFFGEGSRLTVL.

The sample holds many counts of this clonotype. The rearrangement links TRBV6-2 or TRBV6-3 to TRBJ1-5, with a possible D match to TRBD1 (5 bases). Trimming took off 0 bases at V and 6 bases at J, with 15 bases between the two ends. Germline V gene data show CDR1 as MNHEY and CDR2 as SVGEGT. The CDR3 consists of 16 residues. The CDR3 sequence is CASSYSGQGPVQPQHF. CDR3 in DNA: TGTGCCAGCAGTTACTCGGGCCAGGGTCCCGTTCAGCCCCAGCATTTT.

The chain joins TRBV6-5 to TRBJ2-7, with 14 bases identical to TRBD2. Germline CDR1 reads MNHEY; CDR2 reads SVGAGI. The CDR3 is 16 residues long. The junction had 2 bases not matched to a gene; V was cut back by 0 bases and J by 4 bases. The DNA for the CDR3 is TGTGCCAGCAGTTACTCGGGACTAGCGGGAGCGTACGAGCAGTACTTC. This translates into CASSYSGLAGAYEQYF.

This clonotype appeared many times. The chain joins TRBV27 to TRBJ2-2; 10 nucleotides agree with TRBD2. This CDR3 region has 18 residues. V was clipped by 2 bases and J by 5 bases; unmatched bases: 11. From germline, CDR1 is MNHEY and CDR2 SMNVEV (reference sequence). The CDR3 spells CASSLRLAGVVRTGELFF. CDR3 sequence (DNA): TGTGCCAGCAGTTTAAGGCTAGCGGGAGTGGTGAGGACCGGGGAGCTGTTTTTT.

Only a few counts were recorded for this clonotype. The genes are TRBV6-5 and TRBJ2-7; D possibly corresponds to TRBD2 (6 bases). Germline values: CDR1 MNHEY, CDR2 SVGAGI. This CDR3 is 15 amino acids long. The ends were cut back, 0 bases at V and 3 bases at J, with 12 bases in the middle. The CDR3 DNA follows: TGTGCCAGCAGTTACTCAGGGACTGGGAACTACGAGCAGTACTTC. As protein: CASSYSGTGNYEQYF.

Ten or more counts support this clonotype. This sequence joins TRBV9 and TRBJ2-7; TRBD2 aligns across 9 bases. The CDR3 totals 14 residues. V was clipped by 2 bases and J by 3 bases; unmatched bases: 3. CDR1 and CDR2 from the germline V gene are SGDLS and YYNGEE. The DNA of the CDR3 is TGTGCCAGCAGCGTCGCGGGAGGGGACTACGAGCAGTACTTC. It yields the protein CASSVAGGDYEQYF.

The chain has TRBV30 and TRBJ1-6; no reliable D call. The CDR3 sequence is 13 residues long. V was clipped by 3 bases and J by 10 bases, with 13 bases between them. Per germline, CDR1 GTSNPN and CDR2 SVGIG (reference sequence). DNA of the CDR3: TGTGCCTGGAGGCCCGGATTTGGGTCACCCCTCCACTTT. Its protein product is CAWRPGFGSPLHF.

This clonotype has more than one count but fewer than ten. The V and J genes are TRBV6-2 or TRBV6-3 and TRBJ2-7; D gene unclear. This CDR3 comprises 18 residues. V shed 2 bases and J shed 2 bases, with 22 bases lying between them. Germline V gene lookup returns CDR1 MNHEY and CDR2 SVGEGT. The CDR3 coding sequence is TGTGCCAGCAGTTACGGATTTGACCAGCCGTTAACCGCCTACGAGCAGTACTTC. Translating it yields CASSYGFDQPLTAYEQYF.

The genes are TRBV12-5 and TRBJ2-5; 8 bases match TRBD1. The CDR3 covers 16 residues. The V gene's germline CDR1 is LGHNT and CDR2 FRNRAP. V shed 2 bases, J shed 0 bases, and the junction held 5 bases outside the gene matches. The CDR3 region is CASGLLGQVYQETQYF. CDR3 DNA: TGTGCTAGTGGTTTGCTGGGACAGGTGTACCAAGAGACCCAGTACTTC. The full variable domain, its missing parts supplied by reference TRBV12-5 and TRBJ2-5, is DARVTQTPRHKVTEMGQEVTMRCQPILGHNTVFWYRQTMMQGLELLAYFRNRAPLDDSGMPKDRFSAEMPDATLATLKIQPSEPRDSAVYFCASGLLGQVYQETQYFGPGTRLLVL.